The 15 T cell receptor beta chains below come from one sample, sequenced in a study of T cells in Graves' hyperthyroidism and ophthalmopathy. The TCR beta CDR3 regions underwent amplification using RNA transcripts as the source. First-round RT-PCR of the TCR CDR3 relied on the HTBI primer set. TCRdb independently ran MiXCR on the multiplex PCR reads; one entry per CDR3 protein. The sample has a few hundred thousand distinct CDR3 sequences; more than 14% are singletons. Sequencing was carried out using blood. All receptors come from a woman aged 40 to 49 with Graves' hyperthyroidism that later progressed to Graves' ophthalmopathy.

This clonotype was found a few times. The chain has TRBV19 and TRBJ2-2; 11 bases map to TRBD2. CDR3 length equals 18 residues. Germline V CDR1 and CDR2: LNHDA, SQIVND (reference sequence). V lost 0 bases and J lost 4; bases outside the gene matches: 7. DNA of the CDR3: TGTGCCAGTAGTATAGATCCCCTACTAGCGGGAGTCACCGGGGAGCTGTTTTTT. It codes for CASSIDPLLAGVTGELFF.

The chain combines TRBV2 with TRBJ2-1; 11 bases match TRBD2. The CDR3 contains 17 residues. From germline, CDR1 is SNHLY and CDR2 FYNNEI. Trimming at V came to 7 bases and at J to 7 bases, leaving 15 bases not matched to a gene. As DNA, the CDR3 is TGTGCCAGCACCCCTGCGTCGTTAGCGGGAGGGAAAAATGAGCAGTTCTTC. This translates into CASTPASLAGGKNEQFF.

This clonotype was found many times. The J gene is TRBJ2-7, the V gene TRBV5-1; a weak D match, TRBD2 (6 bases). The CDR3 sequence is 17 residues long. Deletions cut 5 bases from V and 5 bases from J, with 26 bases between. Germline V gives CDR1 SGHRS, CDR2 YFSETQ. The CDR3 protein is CASSSVPGLRSVDEQYF. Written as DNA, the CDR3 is TGCGCCAGCAGTTCGGTACCGGGACTTAGATCCGTCGACGAGCAGTACTTC. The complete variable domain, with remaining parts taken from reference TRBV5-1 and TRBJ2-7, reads KAGVTQTPRYLIKTRGQQVTLSCSPISGHRSVSWYQQTPGQGLQFLFEYFSETQRNKGNFPGRFSGRQFSNSRSEMNVSTLELGDSALYLCASSSVPGLRSVDEQYFGPGTRLTVT.

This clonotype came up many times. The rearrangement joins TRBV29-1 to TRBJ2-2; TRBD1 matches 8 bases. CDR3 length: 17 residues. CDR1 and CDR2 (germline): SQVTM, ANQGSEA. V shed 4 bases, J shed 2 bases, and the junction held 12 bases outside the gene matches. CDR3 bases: TGCAGCGTTGCGGGGACAGGCCAAACTCCTAACACCGGGGAGCTGTTTTTT. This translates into CSVAGTGQTPNTGELFF.

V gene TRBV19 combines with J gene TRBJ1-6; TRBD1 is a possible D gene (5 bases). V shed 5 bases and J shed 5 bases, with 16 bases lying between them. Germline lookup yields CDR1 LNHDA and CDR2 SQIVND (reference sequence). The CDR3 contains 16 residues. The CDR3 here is CASSGRGKADNSPLHF. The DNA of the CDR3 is TGTGCCAGTAGTGGAAGGGGCAAAGCTGATAATTCACCCCTCCACTTT.

The DNA of the CDR3 is TGTGCCAGCAGTCCCAATCAGGGGGACGATGGCTACACCTTC. It yields the protein CASSPNQGDDGYTF. The V call is TRBV27, the J call TRBJ1-2; 7 positions match TRBD1. The CDR3 loop spans 14 amino acids. Germline CDR1 MNHEY, CDR2 SMNVEV (reference sequence). Trimming removed 5 bases from V and 6 bases from J; junction bases left unmatched: 9.

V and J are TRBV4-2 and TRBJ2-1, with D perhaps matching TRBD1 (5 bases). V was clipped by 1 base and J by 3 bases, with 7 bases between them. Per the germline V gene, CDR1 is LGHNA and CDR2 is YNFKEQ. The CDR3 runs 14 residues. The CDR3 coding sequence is TGTGCCAGCAGCCAAGTGCAGGGCTACAATGAGCAGTTCTTC. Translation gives CASSQVQGYNEQFF.

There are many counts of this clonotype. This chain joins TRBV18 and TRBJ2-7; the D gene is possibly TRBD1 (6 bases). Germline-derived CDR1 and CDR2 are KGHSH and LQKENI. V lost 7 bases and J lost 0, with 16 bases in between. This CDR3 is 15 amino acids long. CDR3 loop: CASYLRRDTSYEQYF. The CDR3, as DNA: TGTGCCAGCTACTTGCGTCGGGACACCTCCTACGAGCAGTACTTC.

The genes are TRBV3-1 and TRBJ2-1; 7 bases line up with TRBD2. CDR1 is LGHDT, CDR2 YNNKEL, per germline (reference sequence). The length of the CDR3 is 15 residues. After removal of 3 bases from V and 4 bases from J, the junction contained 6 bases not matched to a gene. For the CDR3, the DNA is TGTGCCAGCAGCCATGACACTAGCGCTTACAATGAGCAGTTCTTC. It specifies CASSHDTSAYNEQFF.

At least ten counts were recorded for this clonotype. CDR3 in DNA: TGCGCCAGCAGCCCGACAGGATCAACTAATGAAAAACTGTTTTTT. Its translation is CASSPTGSTNEKLFF. This chain uses TRBV5-1 with TRBJ1-4, with D perhaps matching TRBD1 (6 bases). Germline CDR1 is SGHRS and CDR2 is YFSETQ. This CDR3 has 15 residues. The V gene lost 4 bases and the J gene lost 0 bases, with 10 bases spanning the gap. Full variable domain (outside the CDR3, taken from reference TRBV5-1 and TRBJ1-4): KAGVTQTPRYLIKTRGQQVTLSCSPISGHRSVSWYQQTPGQGLQFLFEYFSETQRNKGNFPGRFSGRQFSNSRSEMNVSTLELGDSALYLCASSPTGSTNEKLFFGSGTQLSVL.

In nucleotides, the CDR3 is TGCGCCAGCAGCACCCTGGGTGGACCTTTCTCTGGGGCCAACGTCCTGACTTTC. This sequence encodes CASSTLGGPFSGANVLTF. The chain is built from TRBV5-1 and TRBJ2-6; no definite D call. The CDR3 has 18 residues. Trimming shortened V by 4 bases and J by 0 bases, and 17 bases separated the two germline ends. Germline CDR1 reads SGHRS; CDR2 reads YFSETQ.

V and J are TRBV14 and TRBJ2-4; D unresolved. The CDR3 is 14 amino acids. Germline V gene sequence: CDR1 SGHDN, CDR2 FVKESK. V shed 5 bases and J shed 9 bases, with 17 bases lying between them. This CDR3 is CASSSTWGTGIQYF. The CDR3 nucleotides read TGTGCCAGCAGCTCCACTTGGGGAACGGGCATTCAGTACTTC.

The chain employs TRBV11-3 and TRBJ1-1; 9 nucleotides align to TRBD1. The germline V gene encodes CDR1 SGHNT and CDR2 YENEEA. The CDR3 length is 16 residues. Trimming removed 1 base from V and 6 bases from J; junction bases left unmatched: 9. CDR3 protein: CASSLASWTGDAEAFF. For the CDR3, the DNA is TGTGCCAGCAGCTTAGCTAGTTGGACAGGGGACGCTGAAGCTTTCTTT.

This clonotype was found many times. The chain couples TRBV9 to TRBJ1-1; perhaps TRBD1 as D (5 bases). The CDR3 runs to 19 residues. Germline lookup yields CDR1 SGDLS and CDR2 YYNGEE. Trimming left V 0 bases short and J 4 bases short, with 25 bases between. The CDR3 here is CASSVVGDGVAAWGTEAFF. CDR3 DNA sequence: TGTGCCAGCAGCGTAGTAGGGGACGGGGTCGCCGCCTGGGGCACTGAAGCTTTCTTT.

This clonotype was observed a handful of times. DNA of the CDR3: TGTGCCAGCAGCCAATCAGCTAACTATGGCTACACCTTC. Encoded protein: CASSQSANYGYTF. The genes are TRBV3-1 and TRBJ1-2; D is ambiguous. The CDR3 contains 13 residues. The V end was cut by 2 bases, the J end by 0 bases, with 4 bases between. CDR1 and CDR2 from the germline V gene are LGHDT and YNNKEL (reference sequence).